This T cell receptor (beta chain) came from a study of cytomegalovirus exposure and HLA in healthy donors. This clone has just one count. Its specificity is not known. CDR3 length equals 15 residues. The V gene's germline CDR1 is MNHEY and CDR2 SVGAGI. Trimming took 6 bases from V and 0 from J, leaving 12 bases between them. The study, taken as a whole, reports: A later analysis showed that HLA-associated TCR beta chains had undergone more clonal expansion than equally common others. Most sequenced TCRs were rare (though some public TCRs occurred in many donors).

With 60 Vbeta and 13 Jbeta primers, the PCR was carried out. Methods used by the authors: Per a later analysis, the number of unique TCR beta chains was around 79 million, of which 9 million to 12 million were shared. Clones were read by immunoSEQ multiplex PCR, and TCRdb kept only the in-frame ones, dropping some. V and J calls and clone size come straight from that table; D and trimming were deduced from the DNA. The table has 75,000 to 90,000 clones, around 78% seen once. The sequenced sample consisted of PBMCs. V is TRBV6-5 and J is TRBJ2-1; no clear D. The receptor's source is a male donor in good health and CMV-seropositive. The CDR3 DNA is TGTGCCAGCAGGATGACGGCTAGCTCCTACAATGAGCAGTTCTTC. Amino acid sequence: CASRMTASSYNEQFF.